This entry is about one T cell receptor beta chain. Its antigen is not known. This record belongs to a study of T-cell memory formation after mild COVID-19. Study conclusions and caveats: Among CD4+ contracting clones, most were CM and EM, and CD8+ ones EMRA. Memory sampled before infection contained some responding clones, suggesting cross-reactive memory joined.

TCRdb passed the 5' RACE reads through MiXCR, listing each CDR3 protein once. This table holds approximately 150,000 distinct CDR3 sequences, under 7% found once. The germline V gene encodes CDR1 MGHRA and CDR2 YSYEKL. The CDR3 has 15 residues. Trimming removed 0 bases from V and 1 base from J, with 9 bases in between. This TCR was recovered from an adult woman who had mild COVID-19 (a few samples of this study predate the infection). Cell type and time point are not known. The specimen was PBMCs or a T cell subset sorted from them (not recorded which). The chain employs TRBV4-1 and TRBJ2-5; the D gene is possibly TRBD2 (5 bases). In nucleotides, the CDR3 is TGCGCCAGCAGCCAAGATAGGAGCGGCCAAGAGACCCAGTACTTC. Translating it yields CASSQDRSGQETQYF.